This TCR beta chain is from a study of cytomegalovirus exposure and HLA in healthy donors. Details on this clone: Its antigen is still unknown.

V was cut by 0 bases and J by 6 bases, with 22 bases left in between. The germline V gene has CDR1 SGHRS and CDR2 YFSETQ. This CDR3 is built from 17 residues. PCR primers comprised 60 Vbeta and 13 Jbeta primers. TCRdb keeps only in-frame clones here, not all; method: immunoSEQ multiplex PCR. The sample lists about 140,000 clones, roughly three quarters occurring once. Broader study findings: Reportedly, a later analysis found an Asian-associated ancestry cluster had fewer N-insertions than the roughly 700-donor mean. Among TCR beta chains of equal frequency, HLA-associated ones were more clonally expanded in a later analysis. Earlier results showed most TCR beta V segments being productive about 87% or about 30% of the time.

The sequence was obtained from a woman aged 50 to 60 in good health and CMV-seronegative. Sample: PBMCs. The chain couples TRBV5-1 to TRBJ2-7, with D maybe TRBD1 (5 bases). CDR3 protein: CASSLAGPGGAFGEQYF. CDR3 bases: TGCGCCAGCAGCTTGGCTGGGCCCGGTGGGGCCTTCGGCGAGCAGTACTTC.